A few counts support the clone carrying this T cell receptor beta chain. Its antigen is undetermined. The data were taken from a study of human T cells and chemical hapten exposure. Notes on the study in general: Counts of expanded TCRs at PT1 were positively correlated with patch test score.

TCRdb reanalysed the RACE reads using MiXCR and keeps one entry per CDR3 protein. Here the sample spans 180,000 or so distinct CDR3 sequences, more than 20% being singletons. The CDR3 has 15 amino acids. The V segment lost 6 bases and the J segment 5 bases; nucleotides outside the gene matches: 4. Germline loops: CDR1 LGHDT, CDR2 YNNKEL (reference sequence). Time point of the sample: patch test 1, 2 weeks after DPC sensitization. The treatment denotes: therapeutic diphenylcyclopropenone sensitization with weekly scalp DPC. The material sequenced was whole blood, taken in connection with sensitization to the hapten diphenylcyclopropenone (DPC). The chain links TRBV3-1 to TRBJ2-1, with TRBD2 matching 13 bases. The sequence came from a woman between 50 and 59 years old with alopecia areata. Some clones in this sample may be carry-over from other donors' samples. The CDR3 is CASSQGLAGNNEQFF. DNA of the CDR3: TGTGCCAGCAGTCAGGGACTAGCGGGGAACAATGAGCAGTTCTTC.